This paragraph reports one T cell receptor beta chain. Antigen unknown. It is unclear where the CDR3 begins or ends on the DNA, so no DNA is shown, and the CDR3 is as TCRdb lists it. The CDR3 has 18 residues if both end residues are counted. CDR1 and CDR2 (germline): SGHVS, FQNEAQ. The sample belongs to a study of breast tumors, draining lymph nodes, adjacent tissues. Breast cancer patients provided tissue from their axillary draining lymph nodes. TCRdb called the multiplex PCR reads again in MiXCR, with one record for every CDR3 protein. This sample has hundreds of thousands of distinct CDR3 sequences, with 32% found just once. Study results and limitations: Compared with lymph nodes, tumors were less diverse; compared with nontumor tissue, more. Most tumor T cells seemingly derive from lymph node, then expand in tumor. Compared with basal-like, luminal-like tumors shared significantly more repertoire with nontumor tissue. Tumor T cell lymph node origin was a supported hypothesis, not proven.

This chain uses TRBV7-8 with TRBJ2-5; the table assigns TRBD1, which was not confirmed against the DNA. Source material: axillary lymph node tissue. The receptor was isolated from a female donor with breast cancer. Some clones in this sample may be carry-over from other donors' samples. The CDR3 spells CASSIYLCSVAGGGTQYF.